The next 22 T cell receptor beta chains were all read from a single sample in a study of blood T cell repertoires in COVID-19. Here immunoSEQ multiplex PCR was the method, and the copy in TCRdb shows in-frame clones only, minus some. The sample gives about 91,000 clones, around four fifths of which show up once; around a tenth is in the top ten. The sequenced material came from peripheral blood. The receptor source for this set is a woman aged 80 or older with acute or convalescent COVID-19.

The V and J genes are TRBV9 and TRBJ2-7; D uncertain. This CDR3 region has 13 residues. V lost 2 bases, J lost 0 bases, and 6 bases lay in between. Germline values: CDR1 SGDLS, CDR2 YYNGEE. The CDR3 spells CASSVASSYEQYF. The DNA of the CDR3 is TGTGCCAGCAGCGTTGCCAGCTCCTACGAGCAGTACTTC. Looking up the rest from reference TRBV9 and TRBJ2-7 gives the full variable domain: DSGVTQTPKHLITATGQRVTLRCSPRSGDLSVYWYQQSLDQGLQFLIQYYNGEERAKGNILERFSAQQFPDLHSELNLSSLELGDSALYFCASSVASSYEQYFGPGTRLTVT.

The V gene is TRBV9, the J gene TRBJ2-3; TRBD2 matches 12 bases. Germline CDR1 SGDLS, CDR2 YYNGEE. V lost 0 bases to trimming and J lost 0 bases; unmatched junction nucleotides: 5. This CDR3 is 18 amino acids long. The CDR3 reads CASSVGLAGASSTDTQYF. CDR3 nucleotides: TGTGCCAGCAGCGTAGGACTAGCGGGGGCCTCTAGCACAGATACGCAGTATTTT.

The chain joins TRBV9 to TRBJ1-6; D is possibly TRBD1 (6 bases). The CDR3 loop spans 14 amino acids. Germline V gene data show CDR1 as SGDLS and CDR2 as YYNGEE. The V end was cut by 3 bases, the J end by 7 bases, with 11 bases between. The CDR3 DNA is TGTGCCAGCAGCGGCCGGGACATAAATTCACCCCTCCACTTT. Its protein is CASSGRDINSPLHF.

The V call is TRBV7-2, the J call TRBJ2-1; 10 bases map to TRBD2. V lost 1 base, J lost 4 bases, and 4 bases stayed unmatched. This CDR3 region has 16 residues. Germline V gives CDR1 SGHTA, CDR2 FQGNSA. CDR3 sequence reads: CASSLGPSGSYNEQFF. Written as DNA, the CDR3 is TGTGCCAGCAGCTTAGGTCCTAGCGGGAGTTACAATGAGCAGTTCTTC.

The chain has TRBV19 and TRBJ2-2, with 11 bases aligning to TRBD2. The germline V gene has CDR1 LNHDA and CDR2 SQIVND (reference sequence). V shed 4 bases and J 4 bases; nucleotides not matched to a gene: 5. The CDR3 loop spans 16 amino acids. The CDR3 protein is CASSTPSGGTTGELFF. The CDR3 DNA reads as TGTGCCAGTAGTACACCTAGCGGGGGGACCACCGGGGAGCTGTTTTTT.

The rearrangement links TRBV3-1 (or the pseudogene TRBV3-2) to TRBJ1-1; D unclear. CDR1 is LGHDT, CDR2 YNNKEL, per germline (reference sequence). Trimming shortened V by 1 base and J by 3 bases, and 15 bases separated the two germline ends. This CDR3 is 16 amino acids long. The CDR3: CASSQGRAPRDTEAFF. CDR3 nucleotide sequence: TGTGCCAGCAGCCAAGGGCGGGCTCCGAGGGACACTGAAGCTTTCTTT.

This clone has just a few counts. This chain connects TRBV30 to TRBJ1-1; 8 bases agree with TRBD1. This CDR3 is 13 amino acids long. J was trimmed by 8 bases and V by 2 bases; bases with no gene match: 7. CDR1 is GTSNPN and CDR2 is SVGIG in the germline V gene (reference sequence). CDR3 DNA sequence: TGTGCCTGGAGTCTAACCCGACAGGGGGAAGCTTTCTTT. Encoded protein: CAWSLTRQGEAFF.

V and J are TRBV11-2 and TRBJ2-7; maybe TRBD1 (5 bases). This CDR3 is 13 amino acids long. Trimming removed 5 bases at V and 6 bases at J, with 14 bases between. Per germline, CDR1 SGHAT and CDR2 FQNNGV. CDR3 in amino acids: CASSPTVQGEQYF. DNA of the CDR3: TGTGCCAGCAGCCCTACCGTTCAGGGCGAGCAGTACTTC.

This chain connects TRBV24-1 to TRBJ1-4; 9 nucleotides line up with TRBD1. This CDR3 has 13 residues. After removal of 9 bases from V and 8 bases from J, the junction contained 6 bases not matched to a gene. Per the germline V gene, CDR1 is KGHDR and CDR2 is SFDVKD. The chain's CDR3 is CATHRDRAEKLFF. The CDR3 DNA follows: TGTGCCACCCATCGGGACAGGGCCGAAAAACTGTTTTTT.

This rearrangement joins TRBV7-9 to TRBJ2-1; TRBD1 is a possible D gene (5 bases). The CDR3 loop spans 15 amino acids. CDR1 and CDR2 (germline): SEHNR, FQNEAQ (reference sequence). The V end lost 5 bases, the J end lost 7 bases, and 18 bases lay between the germline ends. Here the CDR3 DNA reads TGTGCCAGCAGCGCTTACGCAGGGTCACGGAATGAGCAGTTCTTC. It is translated as CASSAYAGSRNEQFF.

This chain uses TRBV9 with TRBJ2-3; 12 bases line up with TRBD2. V was clipped by 1 base and J by 4 bases; unmatched bases: 4. CDR1 and CDR2 (germline): SGDLS, YYNGEE. The CDR3 totals 16 residues. CDR3 nucleotides: TGTGCCAGCAGCGTACCTAGCGGGGGGGCCTCAGATACGCAGTATTTT. Translated: CASSVPSGGASDTQYF.

V usage is TRBV12-3 or TRBV12-4 and J usage is TRBJ1-1; TRBD1 agrees at 7 bases. The CDR3 extends over 13 amino acids. The junction had 3 bases not matched to a gene; V was cut back by 7 bases and J by 1 base. CDR3 bases: TGTGCCAGCAAAGGACAGGAGAACACTGAAGCTTTCTTT. Translation: CASKGQENTEAFF.

The V and J genes are TRBV5-1 and TRBJ2-1; TRBD2 matches 12 bases. The V gene's germline CDR1 is SGHRS and CDR2 YFSETQ. CDR3 size: 15 residues. V was clipped by 6 bases and J by 5 bases; unmatched bases: 6. For the CDR3, the DNA is TGCGCCAGCAAACCGACTAGCGGGGGAGACAATGAGCAGTTCTTC. Residues: CASKPTSGGDNEQFF.

The chain has TRBV10-3 and TRBJ1-1, with TRBD1 matching 11 bases. Germline V gene data show CDR1 as ENHRY and CDR2 as SYGVKD. The CDR3 contains 15 residues. V trimming: 10 bases; J trimming: 2 bases; junction bases outside the gene matches: 9. Here the CDR3 reads CATRTGGSFNTEAFF. The DNA for the CDR3 is TGTGCCACTAGGACAGGGGGCTCTTTTAACACTGAAGCTTTCTTT.

The chain links TRBV19 to TRBJ1-3, with D maybe TRBD1 (5 bases). Germline CDR1 reads LNHDA; CDR2 reads SQIVND (reference sequence). The ends were cut back, 7 bases at V and 0 bases at J, with 10 bases in the middle. This CDR3 is 14 amino acids long. The CDR3 spells CASNDRSSGNTIYF. CDR3 DNA: TGTGCCAGTAATGACAGAAGCTCTGGAAACACCATATATTTT.

The rearrangement joins TRBV12-5 to TRBJ2-2, with 7 nucleotides matching TRBD1. The junction had 2 bases not matched to a gene; V was cut back by 6 bases and J by 1 base. The germline V gene encodes CDR1 LGHNT and CDR2 FRNRAP. The CDR3 is 14 amino acids. The CDR3 spells CASGRDRNTGELFF. The DNA of the CDR3 is TGTGCTAGTGGCAGGGACAGGAACACCGGGGAGCTGTTTTTT. The full variable domain, completed using reference TRBV12-5 and TRBJ2-2, is DARVTQTPRHKVTEMGQEVTMRCQPILGHNTVFWYRQTMMQGLELLAYFRNRAPLDDSGMPKDRFSAEMPDATLATLKIQPSEPRDSAVYFCASGRDRNTGELFFGEGSRLTVL.

This clone was found a few times. The chain combines TRBV5-4 with TRBJ1-3; 8 bases agree with TRBD1. This CDR3 comprises 16 residues. After removal of 4 bases from V and 0 bases from J, the junction contained 6 bases not matched to a gene. Germline lookup yields CDR1 SGHNT and CDR2 YYREEE (reference sequence). In DNA, the CDR3 is TGTGCCAGCAGCACACGGACAGGGCTCTCTGGAAACACCATATATTTT. Protein product: CASSTRTGLSGNTIYF.

This clone came up once. V gene TRBV28 combines with J gene TRBJ2-7; 7 nucleotides agree with TRBD1. This CDR3 is built from 13 residues. The germline CDR1 and CDR2 sequences are MDHEN and SYDVKM. The J segment lost 3 bases and the V segment lost 6 bases, leaving 5 bases of the junction unmatched. In DNA form, the CDR3 reads TGTGCCAGCAGCCCTGGACAGGACTACGAGCAGTACTTC. Translation: CASSPGQDYEQYF.

The chain combines TRBV18 with TRBJ2-7; 9 bases map to TRBD2. The CDR3 sequence is 15 residues long. V was clipped by 2 bases and J by 4 bases; unmatched bases: 6. Germline V lookup: CDR1 KGHSH, CDR2 LQKENI. CDR3 protein: CASSPGTSGLYEQYF. The CDR3 DNA follows: TGTGCCAGCTCACCAGGTACTAGCGGGTTATACGAGCAGTACTTC. Full variable domain (rest looked up from reference TRBV18 and TRBJ2-7): NAGVMQNPRHLVRRRGQEARLRCSPMKGHSHVYWYRQLPEEGLKFMVYLQKENIIDESGMPKERFSAEFPKEGPSILRIQQVVRGDSAAYFCASSPGTSGLYEQYFGPGTRLTVT.

This clone was seen more than once but under ten times. The chain has TRBV9 and TRBJ2-2; no clear D gene. CDR3 length: 15 residues. The V gene lost 6 bases and the J gene lost 0 bases, with 12 bases spanning the gap. Germline-derived CDR1 and CDR2 are SGDLS and YYNGEE. This chain's CDR3 is CASTGGPSNTGELFF. In DNA, the CDR3 is TGTGCCAGCACCGGCGGCCCCTCGAACACCGGGGAGCTGTTTTTT.

V usage is TRBV19 and J usage is TRBJ1-5; D possibly corresponds to TRBD1 (6 bases). The V end was cut by 0 bases, the J end by 2 bases, with 20 bases between. The CDR3 extends over 19 amino acids. Looked up from germline, CDR1 is LNHDA and CDR2 is SQIVND (reference sequence). This chain's CDR3 is CASSIEVGRGGQGNQPQHF. DNA for the CDR3: TGTGCCAGTAGTATAGAGGTCGGTCGAGGGGGTCAAGGCAATCAGCCCCAGCATTTT.

This clone was detected many times. V usage is TRBV27 and J usage is TRBJ2-7; D might be TRBD2 (6 bases). The CDR3 totals 13 residues. V lost 6 bases and J 5 bases, leaving 14 bases between the germline ends. Germline V lookup: CDR1 MNHEY, CDR2 SMNVEV (reference sequence). CDR3: CASRMTSSHEQYF. In nucleotides, the CDR3 is TGTGCCAGCAGAATGACTAGTTCGCACGAGCAGTACTTC.